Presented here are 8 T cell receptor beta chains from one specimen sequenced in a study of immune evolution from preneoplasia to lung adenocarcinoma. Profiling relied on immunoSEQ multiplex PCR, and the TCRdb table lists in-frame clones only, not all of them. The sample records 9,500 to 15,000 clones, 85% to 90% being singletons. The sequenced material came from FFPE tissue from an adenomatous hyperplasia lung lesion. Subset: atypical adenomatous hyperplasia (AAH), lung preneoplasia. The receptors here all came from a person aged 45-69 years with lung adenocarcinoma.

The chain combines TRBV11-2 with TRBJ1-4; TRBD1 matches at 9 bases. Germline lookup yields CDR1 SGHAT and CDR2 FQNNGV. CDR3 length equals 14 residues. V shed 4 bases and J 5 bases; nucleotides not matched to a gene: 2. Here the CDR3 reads CASSWGQGNEKLFF. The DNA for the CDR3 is TGTGCCAGCAGCTGGGGACAGGGAAATGAAAAACTGTTTTTT.

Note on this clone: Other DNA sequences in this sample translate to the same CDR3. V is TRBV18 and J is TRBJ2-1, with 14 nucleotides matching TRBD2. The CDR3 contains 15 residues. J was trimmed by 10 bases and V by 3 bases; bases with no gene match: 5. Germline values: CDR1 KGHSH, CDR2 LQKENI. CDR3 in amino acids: CASSPGLAGVGEQFF. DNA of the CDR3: TGTGCCAGCTCACCGGGACTAGCGGGAGTAGGGGAGCAGTTCTTC.

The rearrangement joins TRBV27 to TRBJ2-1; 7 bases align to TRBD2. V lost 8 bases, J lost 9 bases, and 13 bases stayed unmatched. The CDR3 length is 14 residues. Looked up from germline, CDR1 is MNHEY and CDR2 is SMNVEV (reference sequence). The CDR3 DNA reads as TGTGCCAGCGGGTCCCTAAGCGGGACCCTTGAGCAGTTCTTC. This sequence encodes CASGSLSGTLEQFF.

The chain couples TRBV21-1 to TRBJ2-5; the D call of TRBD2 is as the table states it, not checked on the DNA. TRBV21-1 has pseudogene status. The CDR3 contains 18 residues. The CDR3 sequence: CASSKGGGAGGEGETQYF. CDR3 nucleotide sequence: TGTGCCAGCAGCAAAGGAGGAGGAGCGGGAGGGGAAGGGGAGACCCAGTACTTC.

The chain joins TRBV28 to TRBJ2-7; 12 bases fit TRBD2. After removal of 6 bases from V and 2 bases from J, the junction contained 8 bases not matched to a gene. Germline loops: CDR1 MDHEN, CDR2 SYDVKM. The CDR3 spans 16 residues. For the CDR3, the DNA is TGTGCCAGCAGCCCCGGGACTAGCGGGTTCCCCTACGAGCAGTACTTC. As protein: CASSPGTSGFPYEQYF. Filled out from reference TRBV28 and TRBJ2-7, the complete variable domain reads DVKVTQSSRYLVKRTGEKVFLECVQDMDHENMFWYRQDPGLGLRLIYFSYDVKMKEKGDIPEGYSVSREKKERFSLILESASTNQTSMYLCASSPGTSGFPYEQYFGPGTRLTVT.

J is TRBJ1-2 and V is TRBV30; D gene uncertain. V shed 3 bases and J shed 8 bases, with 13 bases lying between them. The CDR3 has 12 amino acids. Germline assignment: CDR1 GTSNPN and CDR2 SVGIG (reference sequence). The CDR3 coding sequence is TGTGCCTGGAGCCCAGGAAAAACGGGCTACACCTTC. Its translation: CAWSPGKTGYTF. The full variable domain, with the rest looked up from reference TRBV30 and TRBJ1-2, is SQTIHQWPATLVQPVGSPLSLECTVEGTSNPNLYWYRQAAGRGLQLLFYSVGIGQISSEVPQNLSASRPQDRQFILSSKKLLLSDSGFYLCAWSPGKTGYTFGSGTRLTVV.

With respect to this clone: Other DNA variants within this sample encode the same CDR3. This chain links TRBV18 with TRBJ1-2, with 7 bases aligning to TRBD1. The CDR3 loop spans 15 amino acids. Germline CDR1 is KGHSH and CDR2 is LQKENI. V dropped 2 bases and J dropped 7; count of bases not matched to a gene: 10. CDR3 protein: CASSPGQERSVGYTF. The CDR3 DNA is TGTGCCAGCTCACCAGGACAGGAGAGGTCCGTTGGCTACACCTTC.

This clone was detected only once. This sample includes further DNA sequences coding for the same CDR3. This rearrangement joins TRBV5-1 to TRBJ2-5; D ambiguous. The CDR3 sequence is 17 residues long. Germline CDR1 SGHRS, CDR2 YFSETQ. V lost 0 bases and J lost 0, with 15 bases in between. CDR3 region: CASSLESALRYQETQYF. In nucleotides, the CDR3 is TGCGCCAGCAGCTTGGAATCCGCACTACGGTACCAAGAGACCCAGTACTTC.